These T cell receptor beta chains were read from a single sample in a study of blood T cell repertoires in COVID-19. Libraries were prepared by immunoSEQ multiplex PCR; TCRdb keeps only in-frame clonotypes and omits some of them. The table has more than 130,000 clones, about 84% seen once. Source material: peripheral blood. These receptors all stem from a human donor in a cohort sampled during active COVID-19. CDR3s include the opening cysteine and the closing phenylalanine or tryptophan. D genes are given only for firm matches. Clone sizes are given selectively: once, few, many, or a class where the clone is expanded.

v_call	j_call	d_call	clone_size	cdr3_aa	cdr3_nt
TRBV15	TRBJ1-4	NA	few	CATSTRTTTNEKLFF	TGTGCCACCAGCACGAGGACAACAACTAATGAAAAACTGTTTTTT
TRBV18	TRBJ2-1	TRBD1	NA	CASSPPSGQGNEQFF	TGTGCCAGCTCACCACCTTCTGGACAGGGCAATGAGCAGTTCTTC
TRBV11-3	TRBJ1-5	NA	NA	CASSLDPRQVSFFQPQHF	TGTGCCAGCAGCTTAGATCCCCGACAGGTTTCCTTTTTTCAGCCCCAGCATTTT
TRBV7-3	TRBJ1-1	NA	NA	CASSEQLNTEAFF	TGTGCCAGCAGTGAACAGCTGAACACTGAAGCTTTCTTT
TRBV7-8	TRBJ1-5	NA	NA	CASSPLDSYNQPQHF	TGTGCCAGCAGCCCACTCGACAGCTACAATCAGCCCCAGCATTTT
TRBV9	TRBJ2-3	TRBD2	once	CASSASLLGGGAQISTDTQYF	TGTGCCAGCAGCGCGTCGTTGCTAGGCGGGGGGGCCCAAATTAGCACAGATACGCAGTATTTT
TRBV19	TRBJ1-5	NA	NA	CASSHDATDNQPQHF	TGTGCCAGTAGTCATGACGCGACAGACAATCAGCCCCAGCATTTT
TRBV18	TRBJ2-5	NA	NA	CASSPPSRGQKTQYF	TGTGCCAGCTCACCACCTAGCCGAGGTCAAAAGACCCAGTACTTC
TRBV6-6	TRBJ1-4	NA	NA	CASSYPYRGREEKLFF	TGTGCCAGCAGTTATCCTTATCGGGGTCGAGAAGAAAAACTGTTTTTT
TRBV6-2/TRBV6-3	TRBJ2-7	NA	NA	CASSRDRRTPSYEQYF	TGTGCCAGCAGCCGCGACAGGCGTACCCCCTCCTACGAGCAGTACTTC
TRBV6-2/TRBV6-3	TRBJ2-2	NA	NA	CASSPVGGTGELFF	TGTGCCAGCAGTCCCGTAGGGGGCACCGGGGAGCTGTTTTTT
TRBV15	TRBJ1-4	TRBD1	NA	CATSRDLQGAGEKLFF	TGTGCCACCAGCAGAGACCTACAGGGGGCGGGTGAAAAACTGTTTTTT
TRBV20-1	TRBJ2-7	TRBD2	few	CSASQRSGGAGEQYF	TGCAGTGCTAGTCAACGTAGCGGGGGGGCTGGAGAGCAGTACTTC
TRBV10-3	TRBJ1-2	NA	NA	CAISTQEQGPYGYTF	TGTGCCATCAGTACACAGGAACAGGGACCCTATGGCTACACCTTC
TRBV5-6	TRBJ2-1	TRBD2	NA	CASSFGRGGYNEQFF	TGTGCCAGCAGCTTTGGTCGGGGGGGATACAATGAGCAGTTCTTC
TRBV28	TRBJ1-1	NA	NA	CASSLLTPNTEAFF	TGTGCCAGCAGTCTCTTGACACCTAACACTGAAGCTTTCTTT
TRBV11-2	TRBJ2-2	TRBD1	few	CASSPPGQGGTGELFF	TGTGCCAGCAGCCCCCCGGGACAGGGGGGCACCGGGGAGCTGTTTTTT
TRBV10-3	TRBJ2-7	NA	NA	CAISDDLLTLYF	TGTGCCATCAGTGACGATTTGCTGACTCTCTACTTC
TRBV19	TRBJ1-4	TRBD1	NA	CASSPGTGNEKLFF	TGTGCCAGTAGTCCCGGGACAGGTAACGAAAAACTGTTTTTT
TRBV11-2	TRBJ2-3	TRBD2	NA	CASSLRTSGGADTQYF	TGTGCCAGCAGCTTGCGGACTAGCGGGGGGGCGGATACGCAGTATTTT
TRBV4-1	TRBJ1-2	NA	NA	CASSQSGNYGYTF	TGCGCCAGCAGCCAGTCCGGGAACTATGGCTACACCTTC
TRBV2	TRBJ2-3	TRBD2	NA	CASSPGTSGSDTQYF	TGTGCCAGCAGTCCTGGGACTAGCGGTTCAGATACGCAGTATTTT
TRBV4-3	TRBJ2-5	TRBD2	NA	CASSQGVLAGTQETQYF	TGCGCCAGCAGCCAAGGGGTCTTAGCGGGGACCCAAGAGACCCAGTACTTC
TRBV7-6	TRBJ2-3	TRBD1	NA	CASSPPRQGPFISTDTQYF	TGTGCCAGCAGCCCTCCAAGACAGGGCCCATTTATTAGCACAGATACGCAGTATTTT
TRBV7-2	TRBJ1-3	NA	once	CATGPPGNTIYF	TGTGCCACAGGTCCACCTGGAAACACCATATATTTT
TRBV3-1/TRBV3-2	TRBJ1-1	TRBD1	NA	CASSETGVRRTEAFF	TGTGCCAGCAGCGAGACAGGGGTGCGACGGACTGAAGCTTTCTTT
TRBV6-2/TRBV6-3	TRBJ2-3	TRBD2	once	CASTPPRRGADTQYF	TGTGCCAGCACCCCCCCTAGACGGGGGGCAGATACGCAGTATTTT
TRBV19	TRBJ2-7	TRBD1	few	CASSMAGQGIPYEQYF	TGTGCCAGTAGTATGGCGGGACAGGGAATCCCCTACGAGCAGTACTTC
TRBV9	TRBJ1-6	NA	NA	CASSPRLAYNSPLHF	TGTGCCAGCAGCCCCAGACTGGCCTATAATTCACCCCTCCACTTT
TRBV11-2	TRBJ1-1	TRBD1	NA	CASSSNRGGMGEAFF	TGTGCCAGCAGCTCAAACAGGGGGGGAATGGGTGAAGCTTTCTTT
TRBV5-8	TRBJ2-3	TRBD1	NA	CASSKDRGTDTQYF	TGTGCCAGCAGTAAGGACAGGGGGACAGATACGCAGTATTTT
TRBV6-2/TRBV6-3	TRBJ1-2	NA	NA	CASSTGTGYGYTF	TGTGCCAGCAGTACCGGGACTGGGTATGGCTACACCTTC
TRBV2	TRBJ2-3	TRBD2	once	CASSHDRTSGGTSTDTQYF	TGTGCCAGCAGTCATGATAGGACTAGCGGGGGGACTAGCACAGATACGCAGTATTTT
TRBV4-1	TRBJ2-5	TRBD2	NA	CASSPGLAGALEETQYF	TGCGCCAGCAGCCCGGGACTAGCGGGGGCCCTAGAAGAGACCCAGTACTTC
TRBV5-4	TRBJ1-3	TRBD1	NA	CASSLKRTGGRSGNTIYF	TGTGCCAGCAGCCTGAAGAGGACAGGGGGGCGCTCTGGAAACACCATATATTTT
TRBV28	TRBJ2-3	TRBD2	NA	CASSFQRGGTDTQYF	TGTGCCAGCAGTTTCCAGCGGGGGGGCACAGATACGCAGTATTTT
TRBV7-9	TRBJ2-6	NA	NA	CASSLMGDIVRSGANVLTF	TGTGCCAGCAGCTTAATGGGGGACATTGTCCGCTCTGGGGCCAACGTCCTGACTTTC
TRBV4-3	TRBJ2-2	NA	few	CASSQVTTSISMGTGELFF	TGCGCCAGCAGCCAAGTTACCACTAGCATCTCCATGGGCACCGGGGAGCTGTTTTTT
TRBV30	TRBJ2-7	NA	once	CAWSVSTYEQYF	TGTGCCTGGAGTGTAAGCACCTACGAGCAGTACTTC
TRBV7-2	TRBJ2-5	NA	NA	CASSLGGALPETQYF	TGTGCCAGCAGCTTAGGCGGGGCGCTCCCAGAGACCCAGTACTTC
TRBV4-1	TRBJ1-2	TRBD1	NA	CASSQEGQGEAGYTF	TGCGCCAGCAGCCAAGAGGGACAGGGTGAGGCTGGCTACACCTTC
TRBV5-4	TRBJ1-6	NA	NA	CASSWWGGNSPLHF	TGTGCCAGCAGCTGGTGGGGGGGCAATTCACCCCTCCACTTT
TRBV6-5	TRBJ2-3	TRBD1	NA	CASKTGVDTQYF	TGTGCCAGCAAGACAGGGGTTGATACGCAGTATTTT
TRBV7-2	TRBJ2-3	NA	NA	CASSQDRARNTDTQYF	TGTGCCAGCAGCCAGGACAGAGCCAGAAACACAGATACGCAGTATTTT
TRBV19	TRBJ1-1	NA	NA	CASTQALNTEAFF	TGTGCCAGTACCCAAGCCTTGAACACTGAAGCTTTCTTT
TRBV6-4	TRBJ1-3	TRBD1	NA	CASSEQGVSGNTIYF	TGTGCCAGCAGTGAACAGGGGGTCAGTGGAAACACCATATATTTT
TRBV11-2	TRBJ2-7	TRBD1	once	CASSSGQSYEQYF	TGTGCCAGCAGCTCGGGACAGTCCTACGAGCAGTACTTC
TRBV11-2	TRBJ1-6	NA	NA	CASSLERDSSYSPLHF	TGTGCCAGCAGCTTGGAACGGGACTCAAGCTATTCACCCCTCCACTTT
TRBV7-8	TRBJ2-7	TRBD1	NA	CASSRTSTGGPGEQYF	TGTGCCAGCAGCCGCACCTCCACAGGGGGCCCGGGCGAGCAGTACTTC
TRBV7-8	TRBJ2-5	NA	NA	CASSLGGKWETQYF	TGTGCCAGCAGCTTAGGAGGGAAGTGGGAGACCCAGTACTTC
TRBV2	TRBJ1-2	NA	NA	CASSPRRDYGYTF	TGTGCCAGCAGCCCCAGACGGGACTATGGCTACACCTTC
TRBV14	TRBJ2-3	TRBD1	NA	CASSPTGGNTQYF	TGTGCCAGCAGCCCGACAGGGGGGAATACGCAGTATTTT
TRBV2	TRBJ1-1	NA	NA	CASRGGPGNTEAFF	TGTGCCAGCAGGGGGGGACCGGGGAACACTGAAGCTTTCTTT
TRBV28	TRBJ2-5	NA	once	CASSLSLRRETQYF	TGTGCCAGCAGTTTATCGCTGAGGAGGGAGACCCAGTACTTC